This TCR beta chain was profiled in a study of blood T cell repertoires in COVID-19. Turning to the study itself: PBMCs, B-cell-depleted T cells, or T cells provided the cDNA or gDNA that made up the material.

Germline CDR1 SNHLY, CDR2 FYNNEI. This CDR3 is built from 12 residues. The V end was cut by 4 bases, the J end by 4 bases, with 8 bases between. The assay was immunoSEQ multiplex PCR, and TCRdb's table has in-frame clones only and misses some. Counted here are approximately 140,000 clones, around 88% occurring once; the ten biggest clones make up 25% to 35%. The TCR comes from a human donor in a cohort sampled during active COVID-19. The chain carries TRBV2 and TRBJ2-7; D call uncertain. Sequencing was performed on peripheral blood. The CDR3 DNA follows: TGTGCCAGCAGTGTTTTGCTATACGAGCAGTACTTC. Protein product: CASSVLLYEQYF.